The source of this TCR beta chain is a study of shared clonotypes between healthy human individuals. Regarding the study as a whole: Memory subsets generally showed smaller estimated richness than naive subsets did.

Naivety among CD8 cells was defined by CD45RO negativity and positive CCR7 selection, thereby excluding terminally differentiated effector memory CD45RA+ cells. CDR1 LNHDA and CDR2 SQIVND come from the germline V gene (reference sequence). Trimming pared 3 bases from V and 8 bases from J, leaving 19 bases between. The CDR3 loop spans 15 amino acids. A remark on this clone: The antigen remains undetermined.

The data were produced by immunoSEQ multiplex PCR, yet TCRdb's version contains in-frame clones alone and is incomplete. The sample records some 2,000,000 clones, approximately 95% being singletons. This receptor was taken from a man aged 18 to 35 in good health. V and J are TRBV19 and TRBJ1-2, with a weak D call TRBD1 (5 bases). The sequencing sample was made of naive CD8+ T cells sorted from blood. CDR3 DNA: TGTGCCAGTAGTATCGTTATCGACAGTGTGGACGGCTACACCTTC. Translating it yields CASSIVIDSVDGYTF.